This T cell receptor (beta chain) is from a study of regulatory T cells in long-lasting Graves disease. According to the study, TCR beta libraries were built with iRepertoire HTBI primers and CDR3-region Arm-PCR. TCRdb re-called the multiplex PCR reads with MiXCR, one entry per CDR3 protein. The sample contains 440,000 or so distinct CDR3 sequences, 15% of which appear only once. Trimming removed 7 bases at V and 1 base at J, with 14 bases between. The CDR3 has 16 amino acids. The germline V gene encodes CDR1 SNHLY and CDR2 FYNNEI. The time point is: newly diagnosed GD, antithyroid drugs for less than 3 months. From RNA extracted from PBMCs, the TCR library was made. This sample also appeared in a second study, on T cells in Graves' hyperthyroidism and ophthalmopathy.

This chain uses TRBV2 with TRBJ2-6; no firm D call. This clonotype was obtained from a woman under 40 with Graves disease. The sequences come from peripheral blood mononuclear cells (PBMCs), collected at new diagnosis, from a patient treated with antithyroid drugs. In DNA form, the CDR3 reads TGTGCCAGCACTCAAAGGTGGCCGTCTGGGGCCAACGTCCTGACTTTC. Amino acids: CASTQRWPSGANVLTF.